This entry is about one T cell receptor beta chain. Its antigen is unidentified. As to time point: persistent/refractory GD, antithyroid drugs over 5 years with positive TRAb. TCR sequences were obtained from RNA taken from PBMCs. The data were obtained in a study of regulatory T cells in long-lasting Graves disease. Points from the study as a whole: Persistent disease showed a preference for TRBV28, TRBJ1-2 and TRBJ2-5. Newly diagnosed Graves' patients had higher TCR diversity than persistent ones. Among the persistent patients, 2,500 to 3,500 public clonotypes were shared, more than the roughly 900 shared among new patients.

The authors built TCR beta libraries using iRepertoire HTBI primers and Arm-PCR of CDR3 regions. Per the original data handling: From all samples, identification returned approximately 14 TRBJ and 60 to 80 TRBV segments. TCRdb redid the calling of the multiplex PCR reads with MiXCR, one entry per CDR3 protein. These V and J calls rely on TCRdb rather than the paper's analysis. Of 450,000 or so distinct CDR3 sequences in the sample, less than 25% were seen once. J was trimmed by 0 bases and V by 4 bases; bases with no gene match: 4. Germline CDR1 LNHNV, CDR2 YYDKDF (reference sequence). The CDR3 consists of 15 residues.

This specimen was peripheral blood mononuclear cells (PBMCs), taken when the disease was refractory, from a patient treated with antithyroid drugs. V and J are TRBV15 and TRBJ2-7; 9 positions match TRBD2. This sequence originates from a female donor with Graves disease. The CDR3 nucleotides are TGTGCCACCAGCACGGGCGGGAGGGCCTCCTACGAGCAGTACTTC. It encodes CATSTGGRASYEQYF.